This TCR beta chain stems from a study of cytomegalovirus exposure and HLA in healthy donors. It was healthy bone marrow donors who served as donors. Primers included in the PCR were 60 Vbeta and 13 Jbeta primers. The method was immunoSEQ multiplex PCR; TCRdb's version includes in-frame clones alone and lacks a portion of them. Of approximately 290,000 clones detected, around 80% appear once; the ten largest clones hold roughly 0.31%. Germline V CDR1 and CDR2: SGHVS, FQNEAQ. CDR3 size: 11 residues. With 5 bases removed from V and 7 bases from J, the gap between germline ends came to 8 bases. Sample: PBMCs. The receptor was isolated from a girl aged 2 to 10 in good health and CMV-seronegative. This chain uses TRBV7-8 with TRBJ1-1; D call uncertain. In DNA, the CDR3 is TGTGCCAGCAGCCCCGGGGTTGAAGCTTTCTTT. Protein sequence: CASSPGVEAFF. The full variable domain, with the rest looked up from reference TRBV7-8 and TRBJ1-1, is GAGVSQSPRYKVAKRGQDVALRCDPISGHVSLFWYQQALGQGPEFLTYFQNEAQLDKSGLPSDRFFAERPEGSVSTLKIQRTQQEDSAVYLCASSPGVEAFFGQGTRLTVV.